The 3 T cell receptor beta chains listed next were all sequenced from one sample in a study of blood T cell repertoires in COVID-19. Sequencing used immunoSEQ multiplex PCR; TCRdb keeps in-frame clones, though not all of them. The sample lists fewer than 65,000 clones, about 86% occurring once. Material: peripheral blood. The source of these receptors is a human donor in a cohort sampled during active COVID-19.

The V gene is TRBV7-9, the J gene TRBJ1-4; D gene unclear. CDR3 length: 13 amino acids. V lost 4 bases and J lost 8, with 11 bases in between. Germline V gives CDR1 SEHNR, CDR2 FQNEAQ (reference sequence). The CDR3 is CASSWEGIEKLFF. CDR3 bases: TGTGCCAGCAGCTGGGAGGGAATAGAAAAACTGTTTTTT.

The chain employs TRBV28 and TRBJ1-2, with TRBD1 identical over 9 bases. V shed 5 bases, J shed 8 bases, and the junction held 15 bases outside the gene matches. The CDR3 is 16 residues long. Germline loops: CDR1 MDHEN, CDR2 SYDVKM. CDR3 DNA sequence: TGTGCCAGCAGTACCGACGGACAGGGGCGGTCGGAAGGCTACACCTTC. Translated, it gives CASSTDGQGRSEGYTF.

This chain joins TRBV28 and TRBJ2-7; the match to TRBD1 covers 7 bases. V lost 5 bases to trimming and J lost 1 base; unmatched junction nucleotides: 8. The V gene's germline CDR1 is MDHEN and CDR2 SYDVKM. The CDR3 has 15 amino acids. CDR3 amino acids: CASSTDRDESYEQYF. The CDR3 DNA reads TGTGCCAGCAGTACCGACAGGGATGAGTCCTACGAGCAGTACTTC.